These 26 T cell receptor beta chains share one sample of origin, sequenced in a study of immune evolution from preneoplasia to lung adenocarcinoma. Method: immunoSEQ multiplex PCR; TCRdb's copy keeps in-frame clones and lacks some. The repertoire holds tens of thousands of clones, more than 60% seen once, with approximately 4.6% in the top ten. Sequences were obtained from FFPE invasive lung adenocarcinoma tissue. The origin of the receptors is a person in their sixties or seventies with lung adenocarcinoma.

The genes are TRBV7-9 and TRBJ1-1; maybe TRBD1 (6 bases). This CDR3 has 16 amino acids. CDR1 and CDR2 (germline): SEHNR, FQNEAQ (reference sequence). V was clipped by 5 bases and J by 5 bases, with 21 bases between them. The CDR3 coding sequence is TGTGCCAGCAGCCAAGGTCAGGGGAAGATATGGACTGAAGCTTTCTTT. Its protein product is CASSQGQGKIWTEAFF.

The gene calls are TRBV18 and TRBJ2-5; 7 bases fit TRBD1. Germline V gives CDR1 KGHSH, CDR2 LQKENI. CDR3 length: 15 residues. V gave up 6 bases and J gave up 0 bases; unmatched junction bases: 7. CDR3 bases: TGTGCCAGCTCCCTCAAGGGGGCGTACCAAGAGACCCAGTACTTC. Translating it yields CASSLKGAYQETQYF.

By its share, this clone is medium-sized. J is TRBJ1-2 and V is TRBV5-6, with 7 positions matching TRBD1. The germline V gene encodes CDR1 SGHDT and CDR2 YYEEEE. The trim removed 4 bases at V and 7 bases at J, leaving 7 bases unmatched. This CDR3 comprises 13 residues. This CDR3 is CASSQDRTGGYTF. In DNA, the CDR3 is TGTGCCAGCAGCCAGGACAGGACCGGTGGCTACACCTTC. Using reference TRBV5-6 and TRBJ1-2 for the parts outside the CDR3, the full variable domain is DAGVTQSPTHLIKTRGQQVTLRCSPKSGHDTVSWYQQALGQGPQFIFQYYEEEERQRGNFPDRFSGHQFPNYSSELNVNALLLGDSALYLCASSQDRTGGYTFGSGTRLTVV.

The chain couples TRBV12-5 to TRBJ1-5; the D gene is possibly TRBD1 (6 bases). The CDR3 extends over 13 amino acids. Trimming left V 7 bases short and J 4 bases short, with 11 bases between. Germline CDR1 LGHNT, CDR2 FRNRAP. In DNA form, the CDR3 reads TGTGCTAGTGCCTTGGACAGAAATCAGCCCCAGCATTTT. It specifies CASALDRNQPQHF.

The chain has TRBV28 and TRBJ2-3; D ambiguous. CDR1 MDHEN and CDR2 SYDVKM come from the germline V gene. Trimming took off 6 bases at V and 2 bases at J, with 9 bases between the two ends. CDR3 length: 13 residues. CDR3 sequence (DNA): TGTGCCAGCAGAAAAGGGTCCACAGATACGCAGTATTTT. Translation: CASRKGSTDTQYF.

J is TRBJ2-5 and V is TRBV18; perhaps TRBD2 as D (5 bases). Germline CDR1 reads KGHSH; CDR2 reads LQKENI. The CDR3 totals 13 residues. Between the trimmed V and J ends, which lost 3 bases and 7 bases, there was a span of 12 bases. This CDR3 is CASSPWGDGTQYF. CDR3 nucleotides: TGTGCCAGCTCACCCTGGGGAGATGGGACCCAGTACTTC.

This chain connects TRBV7-3 to TRBJ1-1; no clear D. Germline assignment: CDR1 SGHTA and CDR2 FQGTGA. The CDR3 length is 13 residues. V was pared by 4 bases and J by 0 bases, with 6 bases between. The CDR3 bases are TGTGCCAGCAGCTCCTCAGTGAACACTGAAGCTTTCTTT. This encodes CASSSSVNTEAFF.

V and J are TRBV5-1 and TRBJ2-7, with a possible D match to TRBD1 (6 bases). V shed 4 bases and J shed 0 bases, with 14 bases lying between them. Germline-derived CDR1 and CDR2 are SGHRS and YFSETQ. This CDR3 contains 15 residues. CDR3 loop: CASSPGQRTSYEQYF. Here the CDR3 DNA reads TGCGCCAGCAGCCCTGGACAGAGAACCTCCTACGAGCAGTACTTC. Complete variable domain (other parts from reference TRBV5-1 and TRBJ2-7): KAGVTQTPRYLIKTRGQQVTLSCSPISGHRSVSWYQQTPGQGLQFLFEYFSETQRNKGNFPGRFSGRQFSNSRSEMNVSTLELGDSALYLCASSPGQRTSYEQYFGPGTRLTVT.

The V call is TRBV7-3, the J call TRBJ2-1, with D perhaps matching TRBD1 or TRBD2 (6 bases each). This CDR3 contains 13 residues. Trimming pared 4 bases from V and 7 bases from J, leaving 11 bases between. Germline CDR1 SGHTA, CDR2 FQGTGA. The CDR3: CASSSQGGNEQFF. As DNA, the CDR3 is TGTGCCAGCAGCTCACAGGGAGGAAATGAGCAGTTCTTC.

The chain joins TRBV7-2 to TRBJ2-7; 7 bases match TRBD1. Trimming removed 3 bases from V and 1 base from J; junction bases left unmatched: 3. Germline V gene lookup returns CDR1 SGHTA and CDR2 FQGNSA. This CDR3 has 14 amino acids. DNA for the CDR3: TGTGCCAGCAGCTTCCGACAGGGTTCCTACGAGCAGTACTTC. The encoded protein is CASSFRQGSYEQYF. Full variable domain (outside the CDR3, taken from reference TRBV7-2 and TRBJ2-7): GAGVSQSPSNKVTEKGKDVELRCDPISGHTALYWYRQSLGQGLEFLIYFQGNSAPDKSGLPSDRFSAERTGGSVSTLTIQRTQQEDSAVYLCASSFRQGSYEQYFGPGTRLTVT.

This clone came up once. This chain links TRBV5-1 with TRBJ2-7; 7 bases match TRBD2. The ends lost 1 base at V and 1 base at J; junction bases unmatched: 2. The CDR3 sequence is 14 residues long. Germline assignment: CDR1 SGHRS and CDR2 YFSETQ. CDR3 region: CASSLSSGSYEQYF. Here the CDR3 DNA reads TGCGCCAGCAGCTTGTCTAGCGGATCCTACGAGCAGTACTTC.

The chain recombines TRBV18 with TRBJ2-3; D gene uncertain. Germline loops: CDR1 KGHSH, CDR2 LQKENI. V was shortened by 3 bases and J by 5 bases, with 3 bases between the two germline ends. This CDR3 is 11 amino acids long. The CDR3 DNA reads TGTGCCAGCTCACCGGAAGATACGCAGTATTTT. Translating gives CASSPEDTQYF.

This clone was recorded once. V is TRBV18 and J is TRBJ2-5; D is perhaps TRBD1 (6 bases). The CDR3 totals 13 residues. V lost 4 bases to trimming and J lost 5 bases, with 11 bases between them. Per germline, CDR1 KGHSH and CDR2 LQKENI. The CDR3 nucleotides read TGTGCCAGCTCACAACAGGGACGGGAGACCCAGTACTTC. Protein: CASSQQGRETQYF.

The chain recombines TRBV15 with TRBJ1-1, with unresolved D. The germline CDR1 and CDR2 sequences are LNHNV and YYDKDF (reference sequence). CDR3 length: 14 amino acids. V was shortened by 1 base and J by 3 bases, with 9 bases between the two germline ends. CDR3 nucleotide sequence: TGTGCCACCAGCAGAGTTTACAAGGACACTGAAGCTTTCTTT. Its translation is CATSRVYKDTEAFF.

V usage is TRBV7-2 and J usage is TRBJ2-2; TRBD2 might be the D (5 bases). Germline CDR1 SGHTA, CDR2 FQGNSA. The V end was cut by 7 bases, the J end by 0 bases, with 9 bases between. The CDR3 extends over 14 amino acids. CDR3 DNA sequence: TGTGCCAGCACCCCCGGGGCGAACACCGGGGAGCTGTTTTTT. Translating it yields CASTPGANTGELFF.

J is TRBJ2-2 and V is TRBV18, with 8 bases matching TRBD2. V lost 3 bases to trimming and J lost 1 base; unmatched junction nucleotides: 10. Germline V gene lookup returns CDR1 KGHSH and CDR2 LQKENI. The CDR3 totals 18 residues. The CDR3 is CASSPLPVTSGNTGELFF. Written as DNA, the CDR3 is TGTGCCAGCTCACCGCTCCCAGTAACTAGCGGGAACACCGGGGAGCTGTTTTTT.

J is TRBJ2-1 and V is TRBV7-9; the D gene is possibly TRBD2 (6 bases). V was trimmed by 5 bases and J by 12 bases, leaving 20 bases between them. The CDR3 length is 14 residues. Germline V gives CDR1 SEHNR, CDR2 FQNEAQ (reference sequence). This CDR3 reads CASSPGRSSSGQFF. As DNA, the CDR3 is TGTGCCAGCAGCCCAGGGAGGTCCAGTTCAGGGCAGTTCTTC.

The CDR3 nucleotides read TGTGCCAGCTCACCCCCCGAAGTGGGAAGGTACGGGGAGCTGTTTTTT. This sequence encodes CASSPPEVGRYGELFF. V gene TRBV18 combines with J gene TRBJ2-2; D unresolved. V lost 3 bases and J 7 bases, leaving 18 bases between the germline ends. Germline values: CDR1 KGHSH, CDR2 LQKENI. The CDR3 contains 16 residues. The full variable domain, in which reference TRBV18 and TRBJ2-2 provide the parts outside the CDR3, is NAGVMQNPRHLVRRRGQEARLRCSPMKGHSHVYWYRQLPEEGLKFMVYLQKENIIDESGMPKERFSAEFPKEGPSILRIQQVVRGDSAAYFCASSPPEVGRYGELFFGEGSRLTVL.

This chain uses TRBV19 with TRBJ1-2; 10 bases are a match to TRBD1. This CDR3 has 14 residues. The germline gives CDR1 LNHDA, CDR2 SQIVND (reference sequence). V gave up 6 bases and J gave up 2 bases; unmatched junction bases: 3. The CDR3, as DNA: TGTGCCAGTAGCCAGGACAGGGGGAACTATGGCTACACCTTC. Protein sequence: CASSQDRGNYGYTF.

By its share, this clone is medium-sized. The V call is TRBV4-1, the J call TRBJ2-1; the D is unclear. Germline-derived CDR1 and CDR2 are MGHRA and YSYEKL. The CDR3 is 13 amino acids. V gave up 0 bases and J gave up 7 bases, with 7 bases separating them. DNA of the CDR3: TGCGCCAGCAGCCAAGATGCATTGAATGAGCAGTTCTTC. This translates into CASSQDALNEQFF.

This chain connects TRBV6-6 to TRBJ1-4; tentative D call: TRBD1 (5 bases). V gave up 5 bases and J gave up 8 bases, with 18 bases separating them. The CDR3 has 15 residues. CDR1 is MNHNY and CDR2 is SVGAGI in the germline V gene (reference sequence). CDR3 in DNA: TGTGCCAGCAGTACTGGAACGGGACCGGTCGAAAAACTGTTTTTT. Protein sequence: CASSTGTGPVEKLFF.

This chain joins TRBV19 and TRBJ1-5; D is perhaps TRBD1 (5 bases). V dropped 6 bases and J dropped 4 bases, with 19 bases sitting between them. The length of the CDR3 is 16 residues. CDR1 and CDR2 from the germline V gene are LNHDA and SQIVND (reference sequence). The DNA of the CDR3 is TGTGCCAGTAGCCCGCCTCGTACCAGGGCGAATCAGCCCCAGCATTTT. This translates into CASSPPRTRANQPQHF.

This clone was seen once. The chain recombines TRBV27 with TRBJ1-5, with D uncertain. V gave up 6 bases and J gave up 2 bases, with 8 bases separating them. CDR1 is MNHEY, CDR2 SMNVEV, per germline (reference sequence). This CDR3 is built from 13 residues. The CDR3 spells CASRNGGNQPQHF. The CDR3 region has the DNA TGTGCCAGCAGAAACGGCGGCAATCAGCCCCAGCATTTT.

The chain combines TRBV11-1 with TRBJ2-3; a weak D match, TRBD2 (6 bases). The CDR3 runs 16 residues. V was pared by 5 bases and J by 4 bases, with 19 bases between. Germline V lookup: CDR1 SGHAT, CDR2 FQDESV (reference sequence). CDR3 amino acids: CASSHALAEGADTQYF. The CDR3 DNA follows: TGTGCCAGCAGCCACGCCTTAGCGGAAGGGGCAGATACGCAGTATTTT.

The gene calls are TRBV4-1 and TRBJ2-7; 8 bases map to TRBD1. The ends lost 4 bases at V and 0 bases at J; junction bases unmatched: 5. Germline CDR1 and CDR2: MGHRA and YSYEKL. There are 15 residues in the CDR3. CDR3 residues: CASSLGTGDSYEQYF. The CDR3 nucleotides are TGCGCCAGCAGCCTTGGGACAGGAGACTCCTACGAGCAGTACTTC.

V usage is TRBV4-2 and J usage is TRBJ2-5; the match to TRBD1 covers 7 bases. J gave up 5 bases and V 4 bases, and 10 bases lay outside the gene matches. The germline V gene encodes CDR1 LGHNA and CDR2 YNFKEQ. The CDR3 is 15 amino acids. In DNA form, the CDR3 reads TGTGCCAGCAGCCCCGGGACAGCGGATCGGGAGACCCAGTACTTC. Protein product: CASSPGTADRETQYF.